Detailed here is one T cell receptor beta chain. V was cut by 2 bases and J by 1 base, with 14 bases left in between. Germline CDR1 reads MNHEY; CDR2 reads SVGAGI. CDR3 length: 16 residues. Libraries were prepared by immunoSEQ multiplex PCR; TCRdb keeps only in-frame clonotypes and omits some of them. The sample has 130,000 to 150,000 clones, about 89% seen once; the top ten hold around 11%. This sample was included in a study of blood T cell repertoires in COVID-19. Participants were aged about 18 to 100 years, lived in around 22 US areas, and enrolled virtually. The gene calls are TRBV6-5 and TRBJ1-2, with no clear D. The TCR sequence derives from a man aged 55 to 70 who had recovered from COVID-19. The sample was PBMCs or T cells enriched from blood (not recorded which). The CDR3 spells CASSYATALHNYGYTF. The DNA for the CDR3 is TGTGCCAGCAGTTACGCTACAGCTCTCCATAACTATGGCTACACCTTC.